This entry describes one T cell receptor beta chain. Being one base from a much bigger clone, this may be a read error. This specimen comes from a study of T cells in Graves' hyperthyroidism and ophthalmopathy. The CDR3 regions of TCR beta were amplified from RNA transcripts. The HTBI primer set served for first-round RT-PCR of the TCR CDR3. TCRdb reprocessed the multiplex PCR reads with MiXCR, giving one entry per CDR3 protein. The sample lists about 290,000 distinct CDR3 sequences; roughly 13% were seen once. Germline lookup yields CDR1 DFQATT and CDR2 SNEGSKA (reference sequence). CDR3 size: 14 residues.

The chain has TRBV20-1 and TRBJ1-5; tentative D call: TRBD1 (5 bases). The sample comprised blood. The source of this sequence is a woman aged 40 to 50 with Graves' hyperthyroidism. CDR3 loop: CGARDYRSDQPQHF. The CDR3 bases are TGCGGTGCTAGAGATTACAGGAGCGATCAGCCCCAGCATTTT.